Frequency places the clone carrying this T cell receptor (beta chain) as large. Its target is not known. Germline assignment: CDR1 DFQATT and CDR2 SNEGSKA (reference sequence). This CDR3 comprises 14 residues. This sample is drawn from a study of human CD8 memory T cell subsets. Whole-study findings and limits: Chao1 estimates pointed to stem-like memory T cells having more diversity than precursor exhausted T cells did.

RNA originated from duplicate vials containing about 160,000 sorted CD8+ T cells per subset. UMI-labeled 5' RACE was used to make TCR beta libraries. TCRdb reprocessed the 5' RACE reads, with one entry per CDR3 protein and no DNA. In total, the table holds thousands of distinct CDR3 sequences. The chain combines TRBV20-1 with TRBJ2-7; the D gene TCRdb calls, TRBD1, cannot be checked with no DNA. The sequence came from a human donor in good health. Sequencing was done on a sample of CD8+ effector memory T cells (TEM) sorted from PBMCs. Subset given: effector memory CD8 T cells, CCR7- CD45RO+ CD95+. This chain's CDR3 is CSASTPGEPYEQYF.